This section outlines one TCR beta chain sequence together with its context. The antigen is undetermined. TCRdb keeps only in-frame clones here, not all; method: immunoSEQ multiplex PCR. The table lists around 61,000 clones, 80% to 90% of them singletons. These data belong to a study of T cell responses to AZD1222 COVID-19 vaccine. The study's findings and limits: The number of AZD1222 recipients seropositive at baseline was only 5 to 7. Repertoire collection took place solely once the T cell response had peaked. Compared with day 0, the breadth and depth of the Spike-specific TCR repertoire rose significantly after two doses of AZD1222. Reportedly, nearly half of unique spike TCRs recognized epitopes outside B.1.351/B.1.1.7 mutations.

Germline V gene sequence: CDR1 SGHKS, CDR2 YYEKEE (reference sequence). The CDR3 spans 15 residues. V was clipped by 4 bases and J by 0 bases, with 12 bases between them. The receptor was derived from an adult in good health. The chain recombines TRBV5-5 with TRBJ2-3; D remains unclear. This specimen consisted of peripheral blood, obtained on day 0 of AZD1222 vaccination. This CDR3 reads CASSPRPTSTDTQYF. In DNA, the CDR3 is TGTGCCAGCAGCCCCAGACCTACTAGCACAGATACGCAGTATTTT.